In its sample, the clone carrying this TCR beta chain was seen many times. The antigen is undetermined. The data are from a study of molecular identifiers for immune sequencing clone quantification. Study-level results: Clones above 20 RNA copies contained over 97% of effector molecules but under 1% of naive ones. Same-barcode identical TCR molecules could make highly expanded clones look smaller than they are.

With 10%, 30% or 50% of RNA, about 17,000 to 1,000,000 naive CD8 T cells were sequenced. TCRdb re-analysed the PCR reads in MiXCR, keeping a single row per CDR3 protein. The repertoire consists of 400,000 to 600,000 distinct CDR3 sequences, with around 21% occurring once and the leading ten covering about 0.8%. Sequenced: naive CD8+ T cells from blood, with Jurkat cell RNA spiked in. Sample subset: FACS-sorted CD8+CD4-CCR7+CD45RA+ naive T cells. The clonotype comes from a human donor in good health. Some libraries in this study had Jurkat cell RNA spiked in.

CDR3 loop: CSVLGTSGRSPGELFF. The CDR3 DNA reads TGCAGCGTCCTCGGGACTAGCGGGCGTTCTCCCGGGGAGCTGTTTTTT. V usage is TRBV29-1 and J usage is TRBJ2-2; 12 bases agree with TRBD2. The CDR3 extends over 16 amino acids. CDR1 SQVTM and CDR2 ANQGSEA come from the germline V gene. The junction had 11 bases not matched to a gene; V was cut back by 6 bases and J by 6 bases.